These 17 T cell receptor beta chains originate from one sample sequenced in a study of T-cell reconstitution after alpha-beta-depleted transplantation in children. Unique molecular identifiers were incorporated when the TCRbeta library was constructed. TCRdb independently ran MiXCR on the PCR reads; one entry per CDR3 protein. Of about 240,000 distinct CDR3 sequences in the sample, roughly 26% were seen once. Sequences were derived from PBMCs, sampled before TCRalphabeta/CD19-depleted stem cell transplant. The source of these receptors is a girl aged 2-10 years with Fanconi anemia, due to receive a stem cell transplant.

This clonotype occurred a few times. J is TRBJ1-1 and V is TRBV7-2; no definite D call. Trimming shortened V by 1 base and J by 10 bases, and 4 bases separated the two germline ends. Germline V gene sequence: CDR1 SGHTA, CDR2 FQGNSA. CDR3 length: 10 residues. CDR3 sequence reads: CASSLGRAFF. The DNA of the CDR3 is TGTGCCAGCAGCTTAGGACGAGCTTTCTTT.

The chain carries TRBV11-2 and TRBJ2-1, with 10 positions matching TRBD2. The germline gives CDR1 SGHAT, CDR2 FQNNGV. The ends lost 2 bases at V and 5 bases at J; junction bases unmatched: 6. The CDR3 consists of 16 residues. The DNA for the CDR3 is TGTGCCAGCAGCTTAATGGCAGCGGGAGGGAACAATGAGCAGTTCTTC. Translated: CASSLMAAGGNNEQFF.

This clonotype was seen many times. The V and J genes are TRBV15 and TRBJ2-1, with 14 bases lining up with TRBD2. CDR1 is LNHNV, CDR2 YYDKDF, per germline (reference sequence). The V segment lost 0 bases and the J segment 7 bases; nucleotides outside the gene matches: 5. The CDR3 totals 17 residues. The CDR3 loop reads CATSRDRRLAGGNEQFF. The CDR3 region has the DNA TGTGCCACCAGCAGAGATAGGCGACTAGCGGGAGGGAATGAGCAGTTCTTC.

The V and J genes are TRBV4-1 and TRBJ1-5, with 7 bases aligning to TRBD1. The CDR3 contains 15 residues. V was pared by 6 bases and J by 6 bases, with 11 bases of the junction left unmatched. Germline CDR1 and CDR2: MGHRA and YSYEKL. The CDR3 sequence is CASRQTGLDSQPQHF. Written as DNA, the CDR3 is TGCGCCAGCAGGCAGACAGGGCTAGACAGTCAGCCCCAGCATTTT.

This clonotype showed up many times. The CDR3 loop is CSVHLDYEQYF. As DNA, the CDR3 is TGCAGCGTTCACTTGGATTACGAGCAGTACTTC. The chain combines TRBV29-1 with TRBJ2-7; D remains unclear. V was shortened by 5 bases and J by 4 bases, with 9 bases between the two germline ends. CDR3 size: 11 residues. Germline values: CDR1 SQVTM, CDR2 ANQGSEA.

CDR3 nucleotide sequence: TGTGCCAGCAGCTTAGTTGGTCAGGGCTGGCGGGCTATCTCCTACAATGAGCAGTTCTTC. This encodes CASSLVGQGWRAISYNEQFF. The chain couples TRBV11-2 to TRBJ2-1; D is perhaps TRBD1 or TRBD2 (5 bases each). V gave up 1 base and J gave up 0 bases, with 22 bases separating them. The CDR3 has 20 amino acids. Germline lookup yields CDR1 SGHAT and CDR2 FQNNGV.

V gene TRBV4-2 combines with J gene TRBJ2-7; tentatively, D is TRBD2 (6 bases). V was shortened by 1 base and J by 1 base, with 11 bases between the two germline ends. The CDR3 totals 15 residues. Germline CDR1 reads LGHNA; CDR2 reads YNFKEQ. The CDR3 bases are TGTGCCAGCAGCCAAGGTCCGGGAGCGTCCTACGAGCAGTACTTC. It is translated as CASSQGPGASYEQYF.

The J gene is TRBJ1-1, the V gene TRBV5-1, with D possibly being TRBD1 (5 bases). V was clipped by 1 base and J by 4 bases, with 8 bases between them. The length of the CDR3 is 13 residues. In germline, CDR1 is SGHRS, CDR2 YFSETQ. In DNA, the CDR3 is TGCGCCAGCAGCTTGTGGGGGGGCACTGAAGCTTTCTTT. Protein: CASSLWGGTEAFF.

This rearrangement joins TRBV11-3 to TRBJ2-2, with 7 nucleotides matching TRBD2. V lost 1 base to trimming and J lost 0 bases; unmatched junction nucleotides: 2. CDR3 size: 16 residues. The germline V gene encodes CDR1 SGHNT and CDR2 YENEEA. CDR3 bases: TGTGCCAGCAGCTTAGCGGGGGGAGCGAACACCGGGGAGCTGTTTTTT. Its protein product is CASSLAGGANTGELFF.

This clonotype has at least ten counts. V usage is TRBV20-1 and J usage is TRBJ1-1; D ambiguous. Per the germline V gene, CDR1 is DFQATT and CDR2 is SNEGSKA (reference sequence). CDR3 length equals 15 residues. The V and J ends lost 1 base and 5 bases respectively, with 17 bases between them. The CDR3 nucleotides read TGCAGTGCTAGAGTTGCCCCAACGGAGGGAACTGAAGCTTTCTTT. Translating it yields CSARVAPTEGTEAFF.

This CDR3 reads CSGGGMDEKLFF. As DNA, the CDR3 is TGCAGCGGAGGGGGCATGGACGAAAAACTGTTTTTT. The V and J genes are TRBV29-1 and TRBJ1-4; 7 bases agree with TRBD1. Germline loops: CDR1 SQVTM, CDR2 ANQGSEA. The length of the CDR3 is 12 residues. With 7 bases clipped from V and 8 bases from J, the junction kept 7 bases outside the gene matches.

This clonotype was observed many times. This chain connects TRBV12-3 or TRBV12-4 to TRBJ2-3, with 7 bases identical to TRBD2. The CDR3 loop spans 15 amino acids. Trimming cost V 6 bases and J 3 bases; bases outside gene matches: 9. The CDR3 region has the DNA TGTGCCAGCAGGACTGGAGCGGGACGGACAGATACGCAGTATTTT. It encodes CASRTGAGRTDTQYF.

The chain uses TRBV7-2 and TRBJ2-7, with TRBD1 matching 7 bases. After removal of 3 bases from V and 6 bases from J, the junction contained 8 bases not matched to a gene. The CDR3 runs to 14 residues. Per the germline V gene, CDR1 is SGHTA and CDR2 is FQGNSA. CDR3 in DNA: TGTGCCAGCAGCTTCCACAGTACAGGGGTCGAGCAGTACTTC. Translating gives CASSFHSTGVEQYF. The complete variable domain, with remaining parts taken from reference TRBV7-2 and TRBJ2-7, reads GAGVSQSPSNKVTEKGKDVELRCDPISGHTALYWYRQSLGQGLEFLIYFQGNSAPDKSGLPSDRFSAERTGGSVSTLTIQRTQQEDSAVYLCASSFHSTGVEQYFGPGTRLTVT.

This clonotype was seen ten or more times. J is TRBJ2-5 and V is TRBV15; D remains unclear. The germline gives CDR1 LNHNV, CDR2 YYDKDF (reference sequence). V shed 0 bases and J shed 5 bases, with 10 bases lying between them. CDR3 size: 14 residues. CDR3 in amino acids: CATSRDPFRETQYF. The DNA for the CDR3 is TGTGCCACCAGCAGAGATCCTTTCAGGGAGACCCAGTACTTC. Variable domain in full (rest from reference TRBV15 and TRBJ2-5): DAMVIQNPRYQVTQFGKPVTLSCSQTLNHNVMYWYQQKSSQAPKLLFHYYDKDFNNEADTPDNFQSRRPNTSFCFLDIRSPGLGDTAMYLCATSRDPFRETQYFGPGTRLLVL.

The rearrangement joins TRBV5-1 to TRBJ2-1; 14 nucleotides align to TRBD2. This CDR3 has 17 amino acids. The V segment lost 0 bases and the J segment 8 bases; nucleotides outside the gene matches: 7. The V gene's germline CDR1 is SGHRS and CDR2 YFSETQ. The CDR3 nucleotides read TGCGCCAGCAGCTTGGAAGGGACTAGCGGGAGTCCGGATGAGCAGTTCTTC. This encodes CASSLEGTSGSPDEQFF.

V usage is TRBV7-2 and J usage is TRBJ2-3; 9 bases match TRBD2. V shed 4 bases and J 2 bases; nucleotides not matched to a gene: 4. CDR1 SGHTA and CDR2 FQGNSA come from the germline V gene. This CDR3 is 15 amino acids long. CDR3 DNA: TGTGCCAGCAGCTCTCTAGCGGGGAACACAGATACGCAGTATTTT. Its protein product is CASSSLAGNTDTQYF. Looking up the rest from reference TRBV7-2 and TRBJ2-3 gives the full variable domain: GAGVSQSPSNKVTEKGKDVELRCDPISGHTALYWYRQSLGQGLEFLIYFQGNSAPDKSGLPSDRFSAERTGGSVSTLTIQRTQQEDSAVYLCASSSLAGNTDTQYFGPGTRLTVL.

The sample holds a few counts of this clonotype. This chain's CDR3 is CSTTAGASFYNEQFF. CDR3 nucleotides: TGCAGCACAACGGCAGGGGCTAGCTTCTACAATGAGCAGTTCTTC. This chain joins TRBV20-1 and TRBJ2-1; TRBD1 might be the D (6 bases). From germline, CDR1 is DFQATT and CDR2 SNEGSKA (reference sequence). The CDR3 consists of 15 residues.